Listed below are T cell receptor beta chains from one sample, sequenced in a study of blood T cell repertoires in COVID-19. Clones were read by immunoSEQ multiplex PCR, and TCRdb kept only the in-frame ones, dropping some. The table records around 230,000 clones, about 87% of them present only once. The specimen was PBMCs or T cells enriched from blood (not recorded which). The source of these receptors is a man younger than 35 with acute COVID-19. The CDR3 runs from the conserved cysteine through the conserved F or W. The D gene is left open where the match is weak. Size values are once, few and many counts, or a class for expanded clones, and some rows have none.

>TRBJ2-3|TRBV15|TRBD1|once
TGTGCCACCAGCAGAGATTTTAACAGGGGGGCGAGGAGGGCGGATACGCAGTATTTT
CATSRDFNRGARRADTQYF
>TRBJ1-2|TRBV12-3/TRBV12-4|.|.
TGTGCCAGCAGTTCCTCGGGGGAGAGGGGCTACACCTTC
CASSSSGERGYTF
>TRBJ1-2|TRBV9|.|few
TGTGCCAGCTCGTACTGGAACTATGGCTACACCTTC
CASSYWNYGYTF
>TRBJ2-4|TRBV2|TRBD2|.
TGTGCCAGCAGTCCCGTGGGACTAGCGGCCAAAAACATTCAGTACTTC
CASSPVGLAAKNIQYF
>TRBJ2-3|TRBV6-5|TRBD1|.
TGTGCCAGCACCCAAGGACAGGGGACAGATACGCAGTATTTT
CASTQGQGTDTQYF
>TRBJ2-1|TRBV27|.|.
TGTGCCAGCAGTCCCTACGCAGGCCCCCAAAACAATGAGCAGTTCTTC
CASSPYAGPQNNEQFF
>TRBJ2-3|TRBV5-8|TRBD2|few
TGTGCCAGCAGCCCGGCCGGGACTAGCGTCGGAGATACGCAGTATTTT
CASSPAGTSVGDTQYF
>TRBJ2-1|TRBV2|.|.
TGTGCCAGCCTGGAAGCGGAGTCCCCCTACAATGAGCAGTTCTTC
CASLEAESPYNEQFF
>TRBJ1-4|TRBV28|TRBD1|.
TGTGCCAGCAGTCCCGGGACAGAGCTTCTGAGTGAAAAACTGTTTTTT
CASSPGTELLSEKLFF
>TRBJ2-3|TRBV5-1|TRBD2|.
TGCGCCAGCAGCCCAGGACTAGCGGGAAATCCCACTAGCACAGATACGCAGTATTTT
CASSPGLAGNPTSTDTQYF
>TRBJ2-5|TRBV3-1/TRBV3-2|.|.
TGTGCCAGCAGCCCAGTGAACCGTCAAGAGACCCAGTACTTC
CASSPVNRQETQYF
>TRBJ2-1|TRBV9|TRBD1|.
TGTGCCAGCAGCGTAGCTTTGGTCGGGGACAGCCTCTACAATGAGCAGTTCTTC
CASSVALVGDSLYNEQFF
>TRBJ2-1|TRBV14|TRBD1|.
TGTGCCAGCAGCCGTCAGGACAGGTCCTACAATGAGCAGTTCTTC
CASSRQDRSYNEQFF
>TRBJ1-1|TRBV5-6|.|.
TGTGCCAGCAGCCCCCGGGGGACTGAAGCTTTCTTT
CASSPRGTEAFF
>TRBJ2-5|TRBV5-6|TRBD1|once
TGTGCCAGCAGCTCCAGAATCCTTTTGACAGGGGGCGGGGAAGAGACCCAGTACTTC
CASSSRILLTGGGEETQYF
>TRBJ2-7|TRBV11-1|.|.
TGTGCCAGCAGCTTTCGGGAAACCTACGAGCAGTACTTC
CASSFRETYEQYF
>TRBJ1-6|TRBV9|.|.
TGTGCCAGCAGCCCCCAGGGAGGGGCCAATTCACCCCTCCACTTT
CASSPQGGANSPLHF
>TRBJ1-4|TRBV28|.|.
TGTGCCAGCAGTTTCTTCGAGGGTCAGGAAAAACTGTTTTTT
CASSFFEGQEKLFF
>TRBJ2-5|TRBV28|TRBD2|.
TGTGCCAGCAGTTTAGGACTAGCGGGATCACAAGAGACCCAGTACTTC
CASSLGLAGSQETQYF
>TRBJ2-1|TRBV7-2|TRBD2|.
TGTGCCCGGGGGGACGGTTACAATGAGCAGTTCTTC
CARGDGYNEQFF
>TRBJ1-4|TRBV28|TRBD1|.
TGTGCCAGCAGGAGCGGGACAGGAAGAGGAAAACTGTTTTTT
CASRSGTGRGKLFF
>TRBJ2-7|TRBV6-4|.|.
TGTGCCAGCACACCGGGACACCCTCGCGAGCAGTACTTC
CASTPGHPREQYF
>TRBJ1-4|TRBV6-5|.|.
TGTGCCAGCACGCCTAGTTGGGGCAATGAAAAACTGTTTTTT
CASTPSWGNEKLFF
>TRBJ2-1|TRBV9|.|.
TGTGCCAGCAATCGGGGGAGTAATGAGCAGTTCTTC
CASNRGSNEQFF
>TRBJ1-5|TRBV19|.|.
TGTGCCAGTAGTATACAGGCGGGGCAGCCCCAGCATTTT
CASSIQAGQPQHF
>TRBJ1-2|TRBV30|TRBD1|once
TGTGCCTGGAGAGACCCCCTGGGACAGAACTATGGCTACACCTTC
CAWRDPLGQNYGYTF
>TRBJ2-7|TRBV6-4|TRBD2|.
TGTGCCAGCAGTGCCTCAGAGGCCGGGAGGCCCCCCTACGAGCAGTACTTC
CASSASEAGRPPYEQYF
>TRBJ2-7|TRBV3-1/TRBV3-2|TRBD1|.
TGTGCCAGCAGCCACCGTGGACAGGGATTCAACGAGCAGTACTTC
CASSHRGQGFNEQYF
>TRBJ1-4|TRBV30|TRBD1|.
TGTGCCTGGGAAGACAGGGATCCAGCTAATGAAAAACTGTTTTTT
CAWEDRDPANEKLFF
>TRBJ2-7|TRBV9|TRBD2|.
TGTGCCAGCAGCGTAGGGGCCGGGGGGGCGGCCTACGAGCAGTACTTC
CASSVGAGGAAYEQYF
>TRBJ1-3|TRBV6-1|.|.
TGTGCCAGCAGCCTCGTACAGTCTGGAAACACCATATATTTT
CASSLVQSGNTIYF
>TRBJ2-7|TRBV5-1|.|.
TGCGCCAGCAGCCTTGGGGGGAACTACGAGCAGTACTTC
CASSLGGNYEQYF
>TRBJ1-2|TRBV12-1|.|.
TGTGCCAGCACGCGGCTGGGACAACTCTATGGCTACACCTTC
CASTRLGQLYGYTF
>TRBJ2-3|TRBV28|TRBD2|.
TGTGCCAGCAGTTTATCCAGCGGGAGGATCCCAGATACGCAGTATTTT
CASSLSSGRIPDTQYF